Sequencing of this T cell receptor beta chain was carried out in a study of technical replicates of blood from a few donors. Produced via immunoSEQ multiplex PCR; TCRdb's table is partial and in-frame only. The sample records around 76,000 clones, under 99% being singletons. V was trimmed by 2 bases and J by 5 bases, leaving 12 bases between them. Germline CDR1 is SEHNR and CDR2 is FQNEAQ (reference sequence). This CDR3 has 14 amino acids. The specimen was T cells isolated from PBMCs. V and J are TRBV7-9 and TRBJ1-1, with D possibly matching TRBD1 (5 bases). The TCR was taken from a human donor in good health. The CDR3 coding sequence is TGTGCCAGCAGCTTACAGGGAAGCCCAACTGAAGCTTTCTTT. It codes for CASSLQGSPTEAFF.